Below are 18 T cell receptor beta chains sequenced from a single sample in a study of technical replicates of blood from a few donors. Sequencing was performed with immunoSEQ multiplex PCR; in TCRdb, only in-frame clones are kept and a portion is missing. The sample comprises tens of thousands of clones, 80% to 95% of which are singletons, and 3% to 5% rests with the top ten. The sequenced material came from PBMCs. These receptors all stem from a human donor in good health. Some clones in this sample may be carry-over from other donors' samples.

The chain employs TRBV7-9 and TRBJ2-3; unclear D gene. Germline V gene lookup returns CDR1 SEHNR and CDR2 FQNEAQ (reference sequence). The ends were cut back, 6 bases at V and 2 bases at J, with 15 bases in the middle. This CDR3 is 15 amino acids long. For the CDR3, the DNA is TGTGCCAGCAGTCTTTCGACTGTAAACACAGATACGCAGTATTTT. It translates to CASSLSTVNTDTQYF.

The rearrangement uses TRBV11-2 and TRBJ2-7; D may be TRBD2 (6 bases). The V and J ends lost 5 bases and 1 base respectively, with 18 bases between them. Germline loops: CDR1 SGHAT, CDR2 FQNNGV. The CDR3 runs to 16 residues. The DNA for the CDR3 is TGTGCCAGCAGCCCTATATGGGGGGTCAATTCCTACGAGCAGTACTTC. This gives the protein CASSPIWGVNSYEQYF.

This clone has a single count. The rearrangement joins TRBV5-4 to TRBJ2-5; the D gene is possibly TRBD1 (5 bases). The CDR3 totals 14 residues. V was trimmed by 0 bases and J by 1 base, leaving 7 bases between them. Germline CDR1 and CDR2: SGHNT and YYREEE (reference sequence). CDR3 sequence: CASSLGQSQETQYF. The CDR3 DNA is TGTGCCAGCAGCTTGGGACAGAGCCAAGAGACCCAGTACTTC.

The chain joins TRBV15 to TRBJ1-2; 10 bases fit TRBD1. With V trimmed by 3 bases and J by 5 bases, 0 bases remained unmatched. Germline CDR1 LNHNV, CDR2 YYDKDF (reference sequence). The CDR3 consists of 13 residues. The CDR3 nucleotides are TGTGCCACCAGCAGGGGACAGGGGTATGGCTACACCTTC. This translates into CATSRGQGYGYTF. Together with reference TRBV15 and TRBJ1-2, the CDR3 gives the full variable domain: DAMVIQNPRYQVTQFGKPVTLSCSQTLNHNVMYWYQQKSSQAPKLLFHYYDKDFNNEADTPDNFQSRRPNTSFCFLDIRSPGLGDTAMYLCATSRGQGYGYTFGSGTRLTVV.

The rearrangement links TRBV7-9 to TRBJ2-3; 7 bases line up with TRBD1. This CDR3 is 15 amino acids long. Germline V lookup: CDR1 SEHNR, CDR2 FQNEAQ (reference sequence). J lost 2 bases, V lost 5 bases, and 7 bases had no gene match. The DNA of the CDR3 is TGTGCCAGCAGCCACCGGGACAGCCCCACAGATACGCAGTATTTT. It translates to CASSHRDSPTDTQYF.

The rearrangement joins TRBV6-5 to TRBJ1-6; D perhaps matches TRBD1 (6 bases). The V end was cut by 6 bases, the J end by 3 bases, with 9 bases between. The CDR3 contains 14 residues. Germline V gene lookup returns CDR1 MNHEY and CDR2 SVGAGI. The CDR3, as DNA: TGTGCCAGCAGACTGGACAGCTATAATTCACCCCTCCACTTT. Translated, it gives CASRLDSYNSPLHF.

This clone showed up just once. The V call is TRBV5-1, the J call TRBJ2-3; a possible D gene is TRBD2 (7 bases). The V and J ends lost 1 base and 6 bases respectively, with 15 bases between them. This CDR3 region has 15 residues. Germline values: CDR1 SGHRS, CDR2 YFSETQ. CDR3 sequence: CASSLSAGAGDTQYF. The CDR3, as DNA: TGCGCCAGCAGCTTGTCGGCGGGGGCGGGGGATACGCAGTATTTT.

The CDR3 loop is CASSHRDRGRYGYTF. The DNA for the CDR3 is TGTGCCAGCAGTCACAGGGACAGGGGTCGGTATGGCTACACCTTC. The V call is TRBV6-5, the J call TRBJ1-2; 10 bases are a match to TRBD1. The germline V gene encodes CDR1 MNHEY and CDR2 SVGAGI. The CDR3 length is 15 residues. V lost 5 bases, J lost 5 bases, and 8 bases stayed unmatched.

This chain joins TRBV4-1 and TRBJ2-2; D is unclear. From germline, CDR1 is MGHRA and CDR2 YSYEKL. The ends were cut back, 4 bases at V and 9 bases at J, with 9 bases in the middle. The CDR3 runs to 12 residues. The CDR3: CASSPRSRELFF. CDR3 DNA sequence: TGCGCCAGCAGCCCGAGGTCTCGGGAGCTGTTTTTT.

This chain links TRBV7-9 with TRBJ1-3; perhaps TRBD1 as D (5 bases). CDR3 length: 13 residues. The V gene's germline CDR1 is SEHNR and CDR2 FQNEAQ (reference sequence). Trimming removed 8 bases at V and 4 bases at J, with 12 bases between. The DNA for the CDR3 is TGTGCCAGCGTCAGGGTGGGGGGAAACACCATATATTTT. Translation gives CASVRVGGNTIYF.

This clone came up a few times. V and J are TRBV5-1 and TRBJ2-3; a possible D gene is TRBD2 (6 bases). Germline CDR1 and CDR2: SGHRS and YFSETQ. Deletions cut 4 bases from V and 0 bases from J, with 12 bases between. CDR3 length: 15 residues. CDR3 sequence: CASSPKRVSTDTQYF. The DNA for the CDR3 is TGCGCCAGCAGCCCTAAGCGGGTTAGCACAGATACGCAGTATTTT.

The CDR3 nucleotides are TGTGCCAGCAGCCCCGCCCGGGGGGGCTCGGCTAACTATGGCTACACCTTC. The encoded protein is CASSPARGGSANYGYTF. The J gene is TRBJ1-2, the V gene TRBV7-2, with D perhaps matching TRBD1 (6 bases). CDR1 and CDR2 from the germline V gene are SGHTA and FQGNSA. Deletions cut 5 bases from V and 0 bases from J, with 19 bases between. CDR3 length: 17 amino acids.

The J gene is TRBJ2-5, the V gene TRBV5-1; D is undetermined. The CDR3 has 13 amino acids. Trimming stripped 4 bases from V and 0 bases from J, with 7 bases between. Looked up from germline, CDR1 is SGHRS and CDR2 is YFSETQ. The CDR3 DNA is TGCGCCAGCAGCGTGAGGTACCAAGAGACCCAGTACTTC. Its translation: CASSVRYQETQYF.

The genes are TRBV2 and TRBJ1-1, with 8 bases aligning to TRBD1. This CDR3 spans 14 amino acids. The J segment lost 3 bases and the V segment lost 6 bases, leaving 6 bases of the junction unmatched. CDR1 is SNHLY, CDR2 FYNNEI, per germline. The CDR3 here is CASRLQGGDTEAFF. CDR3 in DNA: TGTGCCAGCAGGTTACAGGGGGGGGACACTGAAGCTTTCTTT.

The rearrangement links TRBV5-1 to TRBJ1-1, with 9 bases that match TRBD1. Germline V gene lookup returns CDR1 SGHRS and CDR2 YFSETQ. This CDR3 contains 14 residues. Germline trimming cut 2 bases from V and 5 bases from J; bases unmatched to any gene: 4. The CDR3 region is CASSLTGGITEAFF. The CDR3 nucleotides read TGCGCCAGCAGCTTAACAGGGGGCATAACTGAAGCTTTCTTT.

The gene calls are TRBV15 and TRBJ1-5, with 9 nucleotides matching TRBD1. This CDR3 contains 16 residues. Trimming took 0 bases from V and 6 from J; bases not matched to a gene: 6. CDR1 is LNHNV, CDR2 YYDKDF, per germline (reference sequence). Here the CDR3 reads CATSRDSGTGIQPQHF. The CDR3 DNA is TGTGCCACCAGCAGAGATAGCGGGACAGGGATTCAGCCCCAGCATTTT.

Here the CDR3 DNA reads TGCAGCGTCGACATATGGACCACAGGCGGTACTGAAGCTTTCTTT. It translates to CSVDIWTTGGTEAFF. This rearrangement joins TRBV29-1 to TRBJ1-1; weak D call: TRBD1 (5 bases). V lost 6 bases to trimming and J lost 5 bases, with 22 bases between them. The CDR3 runs 15 residues. CDR1 is SQVTM, CDR2 ANQGSEA, per germline. The whole variable domain, remainder taken from reference TRBV29-1 and TRBJ1-1, is SAVISQKPSRDICQRGTSLTIQCQVDSQVTMMFWYRQQPGQSLTLIATANQGSEATYESGFVIDKFPISRPNLTFSTLTVSNMSPEDSSIYLCSVDIWTTGGTEAFFGQGTRLTVV.

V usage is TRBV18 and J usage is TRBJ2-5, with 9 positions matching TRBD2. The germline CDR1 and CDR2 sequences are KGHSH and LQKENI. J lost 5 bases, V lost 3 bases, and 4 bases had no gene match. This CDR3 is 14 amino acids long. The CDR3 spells CASSPSGRGETQYF. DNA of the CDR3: TGTGCCAGCTCACCTAGCGGGAGAGGTGAGACCCAGTACTTC.